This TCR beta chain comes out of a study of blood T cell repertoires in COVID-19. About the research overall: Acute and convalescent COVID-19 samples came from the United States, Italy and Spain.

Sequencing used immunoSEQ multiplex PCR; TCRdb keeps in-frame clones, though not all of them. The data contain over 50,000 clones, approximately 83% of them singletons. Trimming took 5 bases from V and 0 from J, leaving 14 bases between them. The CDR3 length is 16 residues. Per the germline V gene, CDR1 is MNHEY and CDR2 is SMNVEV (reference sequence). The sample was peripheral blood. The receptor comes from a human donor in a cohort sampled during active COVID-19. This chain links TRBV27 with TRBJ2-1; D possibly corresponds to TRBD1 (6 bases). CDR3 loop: CASSILQGYSYNEQFF. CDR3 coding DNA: TGTGCCAGCAGTATTTTGCAGGGGTACTCCTACAATGAGCAGTTCTTC.